A selection of T cell receptor beta chains follows, all from one sample in a study of CD8 T cells in Susac syndrome. TCRdb reanalysed the immunoSEQ multiplex PCR reads using MiXCR and keeps one entry per CDR3 protein. This table holds roughly 180,000 distinct CDR3 sequences, over 90% found once. What was sequenced was CD4+ T cells from PBMCs. The receptor source for this set is a human donor with Susac syndrome. The CDR3 runs from the conserved cysteine through the conserved F or W. A D gene is named only where the DNA matches it firmly. The size field is filled for only some rows; it gives once, few, many or a size class.

CDR3: CASTLAEAYNEQFF; DNA: TGTGCCAGCACCCTAGCGGAGGCCTACAATGAGCAGTTCTTC; D: TRBD2; J: TRBJ2-1; size: -; V: TRBV2
CDR3: CSARGPSQGYTF; DNA: TGCAGTGCTAGAGGACCCAGTCAGGGCTACACCTTC; D: -; J: TRBJ1-2; size: -; V: TRBV20-1
CDR3: CSVDPKRGGKETQYF; DNA: TGCAGCGTTGACCCCAAGCGGGGGGGAAAAGAGACCCAGTACTTC; D: TRBD2; J: TRBJ2-5; size: -; V: TRBV29-1
CDR3: CASSLTSSYNEQFF; DNA: TGCGCCAGCAGCTTAACTAGCTCCTACAATGAGCAGTTCTTC; D: -; J: TRBJ2-1; size: -; V: TRBV5-1
CDR3: CASSQTRDALQETQYF; DNA: TGTGCCAGCAGTCAAACGCGGGACGCGCTCCAAGAGACCCAGTACTTC; D: -; J: TRBJ2-5; size: -; V: TRBV27
CDR3: CASSPGQLATNEKLFF; DNA: TGTGCCAGCTCACCGGGACAGCTTGCAACTAATGAAAAACTGTTTTTT; D: TRBD1; J: TRBJ1-4; size: -; V: TRBV18
CDR3: CSVEVLASNQETQYF; DNA: TGCAGCGTTGAAGTGCTAGCGAGCAACCAAGAGACCCAGTACTTC; D: -; J: TRBJ2-5; size: -; V: TRBV29-1
CDR3: CAWSRQGNQPQHF; DNA: TGTGCCTGGAGTAGACAGGGGAATCAGCCCCAGCATTTT; D: TRBD1; J: TRBJ1-5; size: -; V: TRBV30
CDR3: CASSRGLATDTQYF; DNA: TGCGCCAGCAGCCGGGGACTAGCCACAGATACGCAGTATTTT; D: TRBD2; J: TRBJ2-3; size: -; V: TRBV4-1
CDR3: CSQLAGDGNEQFF; DNA: TGCAGCCAACTAGCGGGAGATGGGAATGAGCAGTTCTTC; D: TRBD2; J: TRBJ2-1; size: -; V: TRBV20-1
CDR3: CSAGWQGNEQYF; DNA: TGCAGCGCCGGGTGGCAGGGGAACGAGCAGTACTTC; D: -; J: TRBJ2-7; size: -; V: TRBV29-1
CDR3: CSARRAGRTYEQYF; DNA: TGCAGTGCTAGGCGAGCGGGACGGACCTACGAGCAGTACTTC; D: TRBD2; J: TRBJ2-7; size: -; V: TRBV20-1
CDR3: CASSQQRTGVSYEQYF; DNA: TGTGCCAGCAGCCAACAGAGGACAGGGGTCTCATACGAGCAGTACTTC; D: TRBD1; J: TRBJ2-7; size: -; V: TRBV7-9
CDR3: CSAQGMSANQPQHF; DNA: TGCAGTGCACAGGGGATGTCAGCCAATCAGCCCCAGCATTTT; D: TRBD1; J: TRBJ1-5; size: -; V: TRBV20-1
CDR3: CASKYTGELFF; DNA: TGTGCCAGCAAGTACACCGGGGAGCTGTTTTTT; D: -; J: TRBJ2-2; size: once; V: TRBV2
CDR3: CASSRQGLREQYF; DNA: TGTGCCAGTAGTCGGCAGGGGCTCCGCGAGCAGTACTTC; D: -; J: TRBJ2-7; size: -; V: TRBV19